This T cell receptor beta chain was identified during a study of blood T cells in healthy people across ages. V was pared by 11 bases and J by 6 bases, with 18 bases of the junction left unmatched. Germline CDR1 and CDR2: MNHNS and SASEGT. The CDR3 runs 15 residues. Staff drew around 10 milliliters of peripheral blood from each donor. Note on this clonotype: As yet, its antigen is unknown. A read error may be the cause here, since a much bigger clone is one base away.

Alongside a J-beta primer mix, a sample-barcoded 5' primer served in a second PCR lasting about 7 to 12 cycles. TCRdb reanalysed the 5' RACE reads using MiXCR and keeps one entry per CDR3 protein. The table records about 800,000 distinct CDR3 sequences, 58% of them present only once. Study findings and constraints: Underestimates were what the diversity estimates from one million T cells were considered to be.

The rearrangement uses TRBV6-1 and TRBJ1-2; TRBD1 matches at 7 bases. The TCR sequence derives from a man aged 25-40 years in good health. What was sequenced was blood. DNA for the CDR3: TGTGCCGGCTTTGGGGCGACAGGGAAAGTTGATGGCTACACCTTC. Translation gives CAGFGATGKVDGYTF.